The clone carrying this T cell receptor (beta chain) was recorded at least ten times. Previously, flow cytometry had revealed CD8+CD57+ cell expansion in the patients chosen for sequencing. This entry comes from a study of CD8+CD57+ T cells in acquired aplastic anemia. From germline, CDR1 is SGHRS and CDR2 YFSETQ. This CDR3 region has 17 residues. Trimming removed 2 bases from V and 4 bases from J, with 19 bases in between. Genomic DNA templated the TCR beta VDJ and CDR3 profiling. In TCRdb, the reads were re-called with MiXCR into one record per CDR3 protein. The sample comprises under 350,000 distinct CDR3 sequences, roughly 61% of which are singletons, and approximately 1.3% rests with the top ten.

The TCR sequence derives from a human donor with aplastic anemia. The chain combines TRBV5-1 with TRBJ2-1; the D gene is possibly TRBD1 (6 bases). The sample comprised sorted CD4+, CD8+, or CD8+CD57+ T cells (not recorded which) from PBMCs. The CDR3 region has the DNA TGCGCCAGCAGCTTCTCCCACCGGGACACTTCTTACAATGAGCAGTTCTTC. It translates to CASSFSHRDTSYNEQFF.